The next 23 T cell receptor beta chains were all read from a single sample in a study of blood T cell repertoires in COVID-19. Assay used: immunoSEQ multiplex PCR; TCRdb lists only in-frame clones, some missing. Here the sample spans about 280,000 clones, about 86% being singletons. Sequencing was done on a sample of peripheral blood. The receptors derive from a woman in her seventies with COVID-19, enrolled during active disease.

The chain employs TRBV5-8 and TRBJ1-2, with D tentatively TRBD1 (5 bases). This CDR3 has 14 residues. V gave up 4 bases and J gave up 4 bases, with 14 bases separating them. Germline-derived CDR1 and CDR2 are SGHTS and YDEGEE. In DNA, the CDR3 is TGTGCCAGCAGCACGAGACAGCAGCTCTATGGCTACACCTTC. Translating gives CASSTRQQLYGYTF.

In this sample, this clone turned up once. The V and J genes are TRBV19 and TRBJ2-1; 10 bases map to TRBD2. This CDR3 is 16 amino acids long. The germline gives CDR1 LNHDA, CDR2 SQIVND (reference sequence). Germline trimming cut 0 bases from V and 7 bases from J; bases unmatched to any gene: 6. CDR3 in DNA: TGTGCCAGTAGTATAGATTTGAGCGGGGGGGCGAATGAGCAGTTCTTC. This translates into CASSIDLSGGANEQFF.

With regard to this clone: Other DNA sequences in the sample encode the same CDR3. V and J are TRBV11-2 and TRBJ2-7, with D maybe TRBD1 (6 bases). Trimming took 0 bases from V and 4 from J, leaving 13 bases between them. The germline V gene encodes CDR1 SGHAT and CDR2 FQNNGV. This CDR3 contains 15 residues. The CDR3 region is CASSLESGTQYEQYF. In nucleotides, the CDR3 is TGTGCCAGCAGCTTAGAGTCAGGGACACAGTACGAGCAGTACTTC.

This chain connects TRBV7-2 to TRBJ1-5; the D gene is possibly TRBD1 (5 bases). CDR3 length equals 16 residues. CDR1 and CDR2 from the germline V gene are SGHTA and FQGNSA. V lost 3 bases, J lost 4 bases, and 16 bases lay in between. This CDR3 reads CASSLGGFLGNQPQHF. CDR3 DNA sequence: TGTGCCAGCAGCTTGGGGGGGTTTCTGGGGAATCAGCCCCAGCATTTT.

The chain couples TRBV19 to TRBJ2-2; tentative D call: TRBD1 (5 bases). The germline V gene encodes CDR1 LNHDA and CDR2 SQIVND (reference sequence). V was cut by 6 bases and J by 0 bases, with 17 bases left in between. The CDR3 consists of 17 residues. This CDR3 reads CASSPARVGANTGELFF. The CDR3 nucleotides read TGTGCCAGTAGCCCCGCCAGGGTAGGGGCGAACACCGGGGAGCTGTTTTTT. The full variable domain, rest sourced from reference TRBV19 and TRBJ2-2, is DGGITQSPKYLFRKEGQNVTLSCEQNLNHDAMYWYRQDPGQGLRLIYYSQIVNDFQKGDIAEGYSVSREKKESFPLTVTSAQKNPTAFYLCASSPARVGANTGELFFGEGSRLTVL.

V is TRBV5-6 and J is TRBJ1-2; tentatively, D is TRBD1 (5 bases). Trimming left V 5 bases short and J 3 bases short, with 17 bases between. The CDR3 consists of 15 residues. The germline gives CDR1 SGHDT, CDR2 YYEEEE. Here the CDR3 DNA reads TGTGCCAGCAGTGAGCTTAGGAGGGGTGACTATGGCTACACCTTC. It translates to CASSELRRGDYGYTF.

The chain is built from TRBV7-9 and TRBJ1-1; perhaps TRBD1 as D (5 bases). Germline CDR1 is SEHNR and CDR2 is FQNEAQ (reference sequence). This CDR3 comprises 16 residues. V gave up 2 bases and J gave up 6 bases, with 19 bases separating them. The CDR3, as DNA: TGTGCCAGCAGCTTACGGCAGGGTAGTATGGTGGCTGAAGCTTTCTTT. Translating it yields CASSLRQGSMVAEAFF.

The rearrangement uses TRBV29-1 and TRBJ1-2, with D unclear. Trimming took 8 bases from V and 6 from J, leaving 19 bases between them. Germline assignment: CDR1 SQVTM and CDR2 ANQGSEA. The CDR3 sequence is 13 residues long. The CDR3 bases are TGCAGCAAGGTCGATTCATCGGGTCATGGCTACACCTTC. Protein sequence: CSKVDSSGHGYTF.

This clone was observed a single time. This chain joins TRBV3-1 (or the pseudogene TRBV3-2) and TRBJ2-7; TRBD1 matches 9 bases. V shed 1 base, J shed 0 bases, and the junction held 7 bases outside the gene matches. Germline CDR1 is LGHDT and CDR2 is YNNKEL (reference sequence). The CDR3 consists of 17 residues. The CDR3 is CASSQAVTGQGSYEQYF. CDR3 DNA: TGTGCCAGCAGCCAAGCGGTAACGGGACAGGGCTCCTACGAGCAGTACTTC.

This clone came up once. The gene calls are TRBV5-6 and TRBJ1-5; D not certain. Germline values: CDR1 SGHDT, CDR2 YYEEEE. V gave up 2 bases and J gave up 11 bases, with 11 bases separating them. The CDR3 spans 12 residues. The CDR3 bases are TGTGCCAGCAGCTTTTTAAGCGGAGCCCAGCATTTT. Encoded protein: CASSFLSGAQHF.

The chain combines TRBV24-1 with TRBJ2-7, with TRBD2 identical over 7 bases. CDR3 length: 13 amino acids. Germline trimming cut 7 bases from V and 0 bases from J; bases unmatched to any gene: 2. Germline CDR1 KGHDR, CDR2 SFDVKD. The CDR3 nucleotides are TGTGCCACCAGGGGGGGGGACTCCTACGAGCAGTACTTC. Encoded protein: CATRGGDSYEQYF.

The gene calls are TRBV7-3 and TRBJ2-2; TRBD2 agrees at 7 bases. V trimming: 5 bases; J trimming: 0 bases; junction bases outside the gene matches: 6. The CDR3 runs to 16 residues. Germline V lookup: CDR1 SGHTA, CDR2 FQGTGA. Here the CDR3 DNA reads TGTGCCAGCAGCCGCGCCGGGGGGTCGAACACCGGGGAGCTGTTTTTT. It yields the protein CASSRAGGSNTGELFF.

J is TRBJ2-1 and V is TRBV20-1; 7 bases map to TRBD2. CDR3 length equals 17 residues. Per the germline V gene, CDR1 is DFQATT and CDR2 is SNEGSKA (reference sequence). Trimming removed 3 bases from V and 0 bases from J; junction bases left unmatched: 11. The CDR3 DNA sequence: TGCAGTGCTAGTTCCCGGGGGGTCCTGAGCTCCTACAATGAGCAGTTCTTC. It codes for CSASSRGVLSSYNEQFF.

The genes are TRBV19 and TRBJ1-2, with 11 bases lining up with TRBD1. Germline V gene lookup returns CDR1 LNHDA and CDR2 SQIVND (reference sequence). V was pared by 4 bases and J by 2 bases, with 9 bases of the junction left unmatched. The CDR3 runs 17 residues. The DNA for the CDR3 is TGTGCCAGTAGTACCCGGACAGGGGGCGGATTAAACTATGGCTACACCTTC. It yields the protein CASSTRTGGGLNYGYTF.

This clone occurred once. The sample has other DNA sequences that encode this CDR3 too. The chain has TRBV7-2 and TRBJ1-5; the match to TRBD1 covers 7 bases. The CDR3 is made up of 15 amino acids. CDR1 SGHTA and CDR2 FQGNSA come from the germline V gene. The J segment lost 0 bases and the V segment lost 1 base, leaving 0 bases of the junction unmatched. The CDR3 sequence is CASSLDRGSNQPQHF. The CDR3 nucleotides are TGTGCCAGCAGCTTAGACAGGGGTAGCAATCAGCCCCAGCATTTT.

The V and J genes are TRBV30 and TRBJ2-7; tentative D call: TRBD1 (5 bases). Deletions cut 0 bases from V and 7 bases from J, with 7 bases between. Germline-derived CDR1 and CDR2 are GTSNPN and SVGIG (reference sequence). This CDR3 is 11 amino acids long. The CDR3 DNA follows: TGTGCCTGGAGTGTACAGGAGGAGCAGTACTTC. The encoded protein is CAWSVQEEQYF.

Only one count was recorded for this clone. The V call is TRBV2, the J call TRBJ2-5; TRBD2 aligns across 8 bases. The CDR3 covers 13 residues. CDR1 SNHLY and CDR2 FYNNEI come from the germline V gene. V shed 5 bases, J shed 4 bases, and the junction held 3 bases outside the gene matches. For the CDR3, the DNA is TGTGCCAGCAGTAAGACTAGCGTAGAGACCCAGTACTTC. Translated: CASSKTSVETQYF.

The rearrangement joins TRBV28 to TRBJ2-7, with TRBD2 matching over 13 bases. The CDR3 extends over 17 amino acids. After removal of 7 bases from V and 3 bases from J, the junction contained 12 bases not matched to a gene. The V gene's germline CDR1 is MDHEN and CDR2 SYDVKM. The CDR3 reads CASTPGLAGASLYEQYF. The CDR3, as DNA: TGTGCCAGCACTCCTGGACTAGCGGGGGCCTCCCTCTACGAGCAGTACTTC.

This clone was recorded once. The chain uses TRBV28 and TRBJ1-1; D may be TRBD1 (6 bases). Looked up from germline, CDR1 is MDHEN and CDR2 is SYDVKM. The V end lost 10 bases, the J end lost 0 bases, and 18 bases lay between the germline ends. The CDR3 has 15 residues. The CDR3 protein is CATTRRQGMNTEAFF. DNA of the CDR3: TGTGCCACTACTCGTAGGCAGGGGATGAACACTGAAGCTTTCTTT.

This clone was seen only once. This chain joins TRBV7-9 and TRBJ1-6; no clear D gene. V was clipped by 5 bases and J by 10 bases, with 15 bases between them. Per the germline V gene, CDR1 is SEHNR and CDR2 is FQNEAQ (reference sequence). There are 14 residues in the CDR3. Written as DNA, the CDR3 is TGTGCCAGCAGCCGCCGGGAACCTAGATCACCCCTCCACTTT. Translating gives CASSRREPRSPLHF.

The sample holds a few counts of this clone. This chain connects TRBV6-2 or TRBV6-3 to TRBJ1-2; 8 bases line up with TRBD1. Germline V gene data show CDR1 as MNHEY and CDR2 as SVGEGT. The length of the CDR3 is 15 residues. Germline trimming cut 2 bases from V and 5 bases from J; bases unmatched to any gene: 7. The CDR3 here is CASSYRDRRHYGYTF. The CDR3 region has the DNA TGTGCCAGCAGTTACAGGGACAGGCGACATTATGGCTACACCTTC.

This chain joins TRBV27 and TRBJ1-1; the D gene is possibly TRBD1 (6 bases). The V gene's germline CDR1 is MNHEY and CDR2 SMNVEV (reference sequence). Between the trimmed V and J ends, which lost 2 bases and 11 bases, there was a span of 18 bases. The CDR3 is 14 amino acids. The CDR3 nucleotides read TGTGCCAGCAGTTTAACGCGAGCGGGGGGCGACGCTTTCTTT. As protein: CASSLTRAGGDAFF.

This clone was recorded once. The chain employs TRBV2 and TRBJ2-3; the match to TRBD1 covers 10 bases. The CDR3 runs to 17 residues. V lost 5 bases, J lost 0 bases, and 8 bases stayed unmatched. Germline V lookup: CDR1 SNHLY, CDR2 FYNNEI. As DNA, the CDR3 is TGTGCCAGCAGTTTATACCCGGGACAGGGGAGCACAGATACGCAGTATTTT. The encoded protein is CASSLYPGQGSTDTQYF.